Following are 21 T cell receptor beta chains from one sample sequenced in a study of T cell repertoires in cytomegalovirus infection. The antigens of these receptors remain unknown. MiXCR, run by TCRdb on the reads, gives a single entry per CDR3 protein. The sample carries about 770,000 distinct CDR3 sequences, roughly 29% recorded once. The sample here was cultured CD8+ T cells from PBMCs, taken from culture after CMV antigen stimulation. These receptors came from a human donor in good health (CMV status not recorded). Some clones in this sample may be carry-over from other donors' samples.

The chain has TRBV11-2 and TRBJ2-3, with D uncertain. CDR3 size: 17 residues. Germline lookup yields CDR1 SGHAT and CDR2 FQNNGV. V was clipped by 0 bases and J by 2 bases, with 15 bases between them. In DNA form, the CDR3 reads TGTGCCAGCAGCTTAGATCAAACAGAACTCTACACAGATACGCAGTATTTT. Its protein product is CASSLDQTELYTDTQYF.

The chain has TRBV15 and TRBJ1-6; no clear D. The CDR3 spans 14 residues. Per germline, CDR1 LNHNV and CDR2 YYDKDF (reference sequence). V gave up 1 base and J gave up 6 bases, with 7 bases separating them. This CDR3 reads CATSRGVFNSPLHF. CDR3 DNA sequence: TGTGCCACCAGCAGAGGGGTCTTTAATTCACCCCTCCACTTT. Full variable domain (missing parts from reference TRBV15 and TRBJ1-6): DAMVIQNPRYQVTQFGKPVTLSCSQTLNHNVMYWYQQKSSQAPKLLFHYYDKDFNNEADTPDNFQSRRPNTSFCFLDIRSPGLGDTAMYLCATSRGVFNSPLHFGNGTRLTVT.

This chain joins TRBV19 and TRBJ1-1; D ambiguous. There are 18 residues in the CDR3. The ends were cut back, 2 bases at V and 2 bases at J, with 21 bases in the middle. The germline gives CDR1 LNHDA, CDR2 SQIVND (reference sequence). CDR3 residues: CASSISLVSRQANTEAFF. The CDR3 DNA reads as TGTGCCAGTAGTATATCCCTGGTTTCGAGGCAGGCTAACACTGAAGCTTTCTTT.

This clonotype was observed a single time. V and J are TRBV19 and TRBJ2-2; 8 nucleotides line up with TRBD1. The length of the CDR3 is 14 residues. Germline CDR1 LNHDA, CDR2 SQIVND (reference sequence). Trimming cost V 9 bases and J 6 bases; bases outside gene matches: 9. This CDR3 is CASQWTGWAGELFF. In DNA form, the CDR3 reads TGTGCCAGCCAGTGGACAGGGTGGGCCGGGGAGCTGTTTTTT.

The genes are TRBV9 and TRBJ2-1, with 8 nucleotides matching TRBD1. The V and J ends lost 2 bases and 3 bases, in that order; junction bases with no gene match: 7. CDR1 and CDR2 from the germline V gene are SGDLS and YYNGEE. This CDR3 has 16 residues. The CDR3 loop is CASSVVDRGVYNEQFF. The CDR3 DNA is TGTGCCAGCAGCGTCGTCGACAGGGGAGTCTACAATGAGCAGTTCTTC.

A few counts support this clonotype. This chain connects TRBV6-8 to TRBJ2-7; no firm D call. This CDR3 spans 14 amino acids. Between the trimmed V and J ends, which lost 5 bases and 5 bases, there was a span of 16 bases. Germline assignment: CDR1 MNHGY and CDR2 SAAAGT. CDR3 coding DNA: TGTGCCAGCAGTCAAGGACCGTTTTCCCACGAGCAGTACGTC. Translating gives CASSQGPFSHEQYV.

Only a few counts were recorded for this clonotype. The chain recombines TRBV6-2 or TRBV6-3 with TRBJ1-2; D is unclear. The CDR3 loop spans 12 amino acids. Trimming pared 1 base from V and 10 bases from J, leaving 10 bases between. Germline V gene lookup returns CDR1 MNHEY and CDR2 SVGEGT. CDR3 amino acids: CASSYLGRLYTF. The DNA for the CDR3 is TGTGCCAGCAGTTACTTAGGCAGGCTCTACACCTTC.

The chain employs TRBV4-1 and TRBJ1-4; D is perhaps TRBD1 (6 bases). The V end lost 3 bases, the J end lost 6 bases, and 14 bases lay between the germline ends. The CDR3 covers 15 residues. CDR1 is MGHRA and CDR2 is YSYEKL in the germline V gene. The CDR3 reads CASSHRGGSYEKLFF. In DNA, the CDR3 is TGCGCCAGCAGCCATAGGGGGGGTTCCTATGAAAAACTGTTTTTT.

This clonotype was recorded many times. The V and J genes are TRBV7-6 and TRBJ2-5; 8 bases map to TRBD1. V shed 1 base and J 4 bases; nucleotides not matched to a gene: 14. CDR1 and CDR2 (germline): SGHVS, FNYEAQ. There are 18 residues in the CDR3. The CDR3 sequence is CASSLEARTGNMRETQYF. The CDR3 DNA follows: TGTGCCAGCAGCTTAGAGGCAAGGACAGGGAATATGCGAGAGACCCAGTACTTC.

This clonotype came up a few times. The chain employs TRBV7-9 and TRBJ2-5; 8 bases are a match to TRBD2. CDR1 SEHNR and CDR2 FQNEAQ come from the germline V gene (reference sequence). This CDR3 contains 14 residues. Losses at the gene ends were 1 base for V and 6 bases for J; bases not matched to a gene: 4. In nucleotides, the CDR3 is TGTGCCAGCAGCTTAGGAGCGGGGGAGAAGACCCAGTACTTC. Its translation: CASSLGAGEKTQYF. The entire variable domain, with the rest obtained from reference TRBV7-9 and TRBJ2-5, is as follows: DTGVSQNPRHKITKRGQNVTFRCDPISEHNRLYWYRQTLGQGPEFLTYFQNEAQLEKSRLLSDRFSAERPKGSFSTLEIQRTEQGDSAMYLCASSLGAGEKTQYFGPGTRLLVL.

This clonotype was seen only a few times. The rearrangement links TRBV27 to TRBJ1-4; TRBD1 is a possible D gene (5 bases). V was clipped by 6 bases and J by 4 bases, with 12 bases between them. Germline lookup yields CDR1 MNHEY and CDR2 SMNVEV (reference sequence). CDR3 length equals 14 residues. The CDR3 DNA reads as TGTGCCAGCAGAAAGGGGCTCGGTAATGAAAAACTGTTTTTT. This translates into CASRKGLGNEKLFF.

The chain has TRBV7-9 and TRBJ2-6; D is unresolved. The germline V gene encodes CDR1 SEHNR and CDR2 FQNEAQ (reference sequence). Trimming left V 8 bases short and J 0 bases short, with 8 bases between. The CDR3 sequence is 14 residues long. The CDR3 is CASPRPSGANVLTF. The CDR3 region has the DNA TGTGCCAGCCCTCGCCCCTCTGGGGCCAACGTCCTGACTTTC.

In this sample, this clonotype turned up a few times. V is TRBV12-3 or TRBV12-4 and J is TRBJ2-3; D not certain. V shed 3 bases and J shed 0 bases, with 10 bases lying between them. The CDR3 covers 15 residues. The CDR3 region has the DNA TGTGCCAGCAGTTTGGCCGGGCTAAGCACAGATACGCAGTATTTT. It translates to CASSLAGLSTDTQYF.

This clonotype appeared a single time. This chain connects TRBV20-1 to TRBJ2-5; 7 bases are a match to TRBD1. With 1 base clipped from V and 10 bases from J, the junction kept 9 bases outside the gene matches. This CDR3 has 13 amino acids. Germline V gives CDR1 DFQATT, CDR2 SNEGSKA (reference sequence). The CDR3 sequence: CSARGMTGSFQYF. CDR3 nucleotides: TGCAGTGCTAGAGGGATGACAGGGTCTTTCCAGTACTTC.

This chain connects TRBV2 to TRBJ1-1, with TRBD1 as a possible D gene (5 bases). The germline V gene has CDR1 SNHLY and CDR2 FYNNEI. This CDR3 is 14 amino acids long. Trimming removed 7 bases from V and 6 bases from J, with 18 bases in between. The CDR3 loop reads CASNAGSGGAEAFF. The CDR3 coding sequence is TGTGCCAGCAATGCAGGGTCGGGTGGCGCTGAAGCTTTCTTT.

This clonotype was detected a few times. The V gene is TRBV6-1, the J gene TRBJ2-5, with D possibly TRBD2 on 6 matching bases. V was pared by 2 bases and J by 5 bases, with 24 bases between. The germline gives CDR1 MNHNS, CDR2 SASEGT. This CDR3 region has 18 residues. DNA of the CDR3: TGTGCCAGCAGTGAAATCCTCAGAGAGGAGGGCGGTGGGGAGACCCAGTACTTC. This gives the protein CASSEILREEGGGETQYF.

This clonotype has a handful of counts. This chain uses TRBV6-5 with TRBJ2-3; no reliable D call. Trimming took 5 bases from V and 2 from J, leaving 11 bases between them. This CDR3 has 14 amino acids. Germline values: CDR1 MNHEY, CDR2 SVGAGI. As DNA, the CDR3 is TGTGCCAGCAGTCCGATAACCCACACAGATACGCAGTATTTT. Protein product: CASSPITHTDTQYF.

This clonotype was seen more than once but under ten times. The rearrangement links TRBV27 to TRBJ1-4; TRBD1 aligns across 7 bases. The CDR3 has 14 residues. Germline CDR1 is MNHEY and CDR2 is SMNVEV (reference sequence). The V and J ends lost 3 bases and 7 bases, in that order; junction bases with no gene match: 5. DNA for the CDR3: TGTGCCAGCAGTTTTGGTTCAGGGGGTGAAAAACTGTTTTTT. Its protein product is CASSFGSGGEKLFF. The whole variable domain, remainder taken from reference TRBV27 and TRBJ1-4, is EAQVTQNPRYLITVTGKKLTVTCSQNMNHEYMSWYRQDPGLGLRQIYYSMNVEVTDKGDVPEGYKVSRKEKRNFPLILESPSPNQTSLYFCASSFGSGGEKLFFGSGTQLSVL.

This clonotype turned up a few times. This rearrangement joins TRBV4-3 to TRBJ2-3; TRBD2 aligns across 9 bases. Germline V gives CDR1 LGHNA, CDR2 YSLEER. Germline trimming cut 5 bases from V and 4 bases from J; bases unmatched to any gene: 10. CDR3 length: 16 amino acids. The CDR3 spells CASSAQLAGVSDTQYF. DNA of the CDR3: TGCGCCAGCAGCGCCCAACTAGCGGGCGTTTCAGATACGCAGTATTTT.

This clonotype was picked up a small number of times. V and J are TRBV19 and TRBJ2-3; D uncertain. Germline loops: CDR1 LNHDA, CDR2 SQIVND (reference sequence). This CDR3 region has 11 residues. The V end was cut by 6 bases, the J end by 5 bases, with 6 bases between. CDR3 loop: CASSHRDTQYF. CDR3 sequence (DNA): TGTGCCAGTAGCCACAGAGATACGCAGTATTTT.

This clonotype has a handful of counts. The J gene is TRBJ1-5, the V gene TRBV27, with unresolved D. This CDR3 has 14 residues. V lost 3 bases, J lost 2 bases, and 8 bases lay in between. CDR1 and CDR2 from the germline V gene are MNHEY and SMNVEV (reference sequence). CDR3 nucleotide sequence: TGTGCCAGCAGTTTTGGGGTTGGCAATCAGCCCCAGCATTTT. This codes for CASSFGVGNQPQHF.